This T cell receptor (beta chain) was identified in a study of cytomegalovirus exposure and HLA in healthy donors. General study findings and limits: A previous analysis found most TCR beta V segments productive roughly 90% or roughly 30% of the time.

The PCR contained 60 Vbeta and 13 Jbeta primers. TCRdb's table, derived via immunoSEQ multiplex PCR, lists solely in-frame clones and lacks some. This sample's clone table lists 150,000 to 200,000 clones. This CDR3 has 13 amino acids. Losses at the gene ends were 4 bases for V and 4 bases for J; bases not matched to a gene: 4. CDR1 and CDR2 (germline): SQVTM, ANQGSEA. Concerning this clone itself: Its target is not known.

The chain links TRBV29-1 to TRBJ2-7, with TRBD2 identical over 10 bases. The source material was PBMCs. The source of this sequence is a man aged 25 to 40 in good health and CMV-seronegative. CDR3 DNA sequence: TGCAGCGTTGGAGCGGGAGGGCCATACGAGCAGTACTTC. The encoded protein is CSVGAGGPYEQYF.